This T cell receptor (beta chain) was recorded in a study of cytomegalovirus exposure and HLA in healthy donors. Vbeta (60) and Jbeta (13) primers were used in the PCR. Data came from immunoSEQ multiplex PCR; TCRdb stores just in-frame clones and leaves some out. This listing includes 140,000 to 150,000 clones. CDR1 is KGHSH, CDR2 LQKENI, per germline. J gave up 9 bases and V 3 bases, and 8 bases lay outside the gene matches. CDR3 size: 15 residues. Concerning this clone: Its cognate antigen is unknown.

Study findings and constraints: In an earlier analysis, productive rearrangement rates for most beta V segments clustered near 87% or 30%.

Sequencing used PBMCs. This clonotype was sampled from a male donor in good health and CMV-seronegative. J is TRBJ1-6 and V is TRBV18; TRBD1 matches 7 bases. CDR3: CASSPVGTESSPLHF. CDR3 bases: TGTGCCAGCTCACCTGTTGGGACAGAGAGTTCACCCCTCCACTTT.